This TCR beta chain derives from a study of cytomegalovirus exposure and HLA in healthy donors. Broader study findings: Specificity of three CMV-associated chains for CMV antigens was verified in vitro. TCR beta chains numbering about 160 were designated cytomegalovirus-associated. TCR clusters originating in the first cohort tended to co-occur in the approximately 120 validation repertoires, according to a later analysis.

TCRdb's table, derived via immunoSEQ multiplex PCR, lists solely in-frame clones and lacks some. The sample yields some 90,000 clones, roughly 96% seen once. Losses at the gene ends were 7 bases for V and 3 bases for J; bases not matched to a gene: 10. The CDR3 consists of 15 residues. CDR1 is MNHEY and CDR2 is SMNVEV in the germline V gene (reference sequence). A remark on this clone: The antigen is not known.

The sequence derives from a man aged 18 to 35 in good health and CMV-seronegative. Sequences were obtained from PBMCs. The chain combines TRBV27 with TRBJ2-5, with 8 bases aligning to TRBD2. CDR3 DNA: TGTGCCAGCAAAAAGGGGGGGACTAGTAAAGAGACCCAGTACTTC. Its translation is CASKKGGTSKETQYF.